The clone carrying this T cell receptor (beta chain) has only a few counts. One entry per CDR3 protein, called by TCRdb with MiXCR from the PCR reads. The table shows about 36,000 distinct CDR3 sequences, with about 35% occurring only once. The sample comes from a study of vaccination and CD4 T cells after COVID-19. The time point here: late sampling 161 to 241 days after vaccination in three convalescent patients. The sample here was CD4+ T cells from blood, taken about 7 months after SARS-CoV-2 vaccination. This receptor was identified in a human donor who had recovered from COVID-19.

CDR3 protein: CASSTSNEQYF. The CDR3 nucleotides read TGTGCCAGCAGTACTAGCAACGAGCAGTACTTC. The chain employs TRBV7-6 and TRBJ2-7, with D perhaps TRBD2 (6 bases). The V end was cut by 6 bases, the J end by 5 bases, with 8 bases between. Germline V gene data show CDR1 as SGHVS and CDR2 as FNYEAQ. This CDR3 region has 11 residues.